A selection of T cell receptor beta chains follows, all from one sample in a study of cytomegalovirus exposure and HLA in healthy donors. Method: immunoSEQ multiplex PCR; TCRdb's copy keeps in-frame clones and lacks some. The data hold some 150,000 clones, with around 74% observed a single time. Sequencing was carried out using PBMCs. Source of these receptors: a man aged 18 to 35 in good health and CMV-seronegative. Each CDR3 is given with its conserved first and last residue. The D gene is left open where the match is weak. Only part of the rows carry a size: once, few, many, or a class if the clone is expanded.

abundance	v_gene	d_gene	j_gene	CDR3nt	CDR3aa
-	TRBV27	-	TRBJ1-5	TGTGCCAGCAGTTTTGTCCGTGATCAGCCCCAGCATTTT	CASSFVRDQPQHF
-	TRBV4-1	TRBD1	TRBJ1-2	TGCGCCAGCAGCCTTGGGACAGGGGTGGATGGCTACACCTTC	CASSLGTGVDGYTF
-	TRBV27	-	TRBJ1-5	TGTGCCAGCGGGCAAGGAGGGATTCAGCCCCAGCATTTT	CASGQGGIQPQHF
-	TRBV7-3	-	TRBJ2-3	TGTGCCAGCAGCCTTAACGGGGGCACAGATACGCAGTATTTT	CASSLNGGTDTQYF
few	TRBV5-1	TRBD1	TRBJ1-1	TGCGCCAGCAGCTACCGGGACAGGGGAGGAAACACTGAAGCTTTCTTT	CASSYRDRGGNTEAFF
-	TRBV6-4	TRBD2	TRBJ2-1	TGTGCCAGCAGTGACTCTAAAGCGGGGTTTTACAATGAGCAGTTCTTC	CASSDSKAGFYNEQFF
-	TRBV15	-	TRBJ2-7	TGTGCCACCAGCAGAGATCGGGGTCAGGCGAGCTACGAGCAGTACTTC	CATSRDRGQASYEQYF
-	TRBV11-2	-	TRBJ1-2	TGTGCCAGCAGCTCGATTCAGGGTACGGAACCCTATGGCTACACCTTC	CASSSIQGTEPYGYTF
-	TRBV5-8	TRBD1	TRBJ1-3	TGTGCCAGCAGCAACCGGGACAGGATTGGAAACACCATATATTTT	CASSNRDRIGNTIYF
-	TRBV10-2	-	TRBJ1-3	TGCGCCAGCAGTGGGACTGGTCCGGGCCCCTTGCCCCAAAACACCATATATTTT	CASSGTGPGPLPQNTIYF
-	TRBV18	-	TRBJ2-2	TGTGCCAGCTCACCACGGAGCACCGGGGAGCTGTTTTTT	CASSPRSTGELFF
-	TRBV5-1	-	TRBJ1-4	TGCGCCAGCAGCTTGAAGGACGGGGATGAAAAACTGTTTTTT	CASSLKDGDEKLFF
few	TRBV7-3	TRBD2	TRBJ2-3	TGTGCCAGCAGCTCCGGGACTAGCGGGGGAGGTACGCAGTATTTT	CASSSGTSGGGTQYF
-	TRBV4-3	TRBD1	TRBJ2-7	TGCGCCAGCAGCCGCGGGACAGGGAGTTTCTACGAGCAGTACTTC	CASSRGTGSFYEQYF
once	TRBV21-1	-	TRBJ1-6	TGTGCCAGCAGCAAAGGGTTAGGACAGGCCACCCTCAGCCGACCGAATAATTCACCCCTCCACTTT	CASSKGLGQATLSRPNNSPLHF
-	TRBV27	-	TRBJ2-3	TGTGCCAGCAGTTACATTCGACAGGGAGGAGATACGCAGTATTTT	CASSYIRQGGDTQYF
-	TRBV4-3	-	TRBJ1-1	TGCGCCAGCAGCCATAACAGGGAAAAAGACAGGAAGGTTGAAGCTTTCTTT	CASSHNREKDRKVEAFF
-	TRBV5-1	-	TRBJ2-3	TGCGCCAGCAGCTTGGACAGTAGCACAGATACGCAGTATTTT	CASSLDSSTDTQYF
-	TRBV5-1	TRBD1	TRBJ2-7	TGCGCCAGCAGTAGCCGGGACAGGGCCTACGAGCAGTACTTC	CASSSRDRAYEQYF
-	TRBV5-5	TRBD1	TRBJ1-1	TGTGCCAGCAGCAGGACAGGGGGCCGACGAACTGAAGCTTTCTTT	CASSRTGGRRTEAFF
-	TRBV19	-	TRBJ1-4	TGTGCCAGTAGTTCATCGACAGCTGATGGTCCTAGGGAAAAACTGTTTTTT	CASSSSTADGPREKLFF
once	TRBV5-1	-	TRBJ1-4	TGCGCCAGCAGCTGGAGGGACCCTGAGGGTGAAAAACTGTTTTTT	CASSWRDPEGEKLFF
-	TRBV19	-	TRBJ1-5	TGTGCCAGTAGTACGACTGGCGGCAATCAGCCCCAGCATTTT	CASSTTGGNQPQHF
-	TRBV28	-	TRBJ1-2	TGTGCCAGCAGTCCCCCGGGCCCGGGGGGAAGGTTGTATGGCTACACCTTC	CASSPPGPGGRLYGYTF
-	TRBV6-5	-	TRBJ1-1	TGTGCCAGCACAGGGGTCGTTGACACTGAAGCTTTCTTT	CASTGVVDTEAFF
-	TRBV11-2	-	TRBJ1-6	TGTGCCAGCAGCCCGAGGGGGGGCAGGAATTCACCCCTCCACTTT	CASSPRGGRNSPLHF
-	TRBV5-4	-	TRBJ1-2	TGTGCCAGCAGCTTGGGGCAGGGCTACACCTTC	CASSLGQGYTF
few	TRBV19	-	TRBJ2-3	TGTGCCAGTAGTATAGATCCGCCTAGCTACGATGCAGATACGCAGTATTTT	CASSIDPPSYDADTQYF
-	TRBV6-1	TRBD1	TRBJ1-1	TGTGCCAGCAGTGCCGGACAGGAGAACACTGAAGCTTTCTTT	CASSAGQENTEAFF
-	TRBV7-9	-	TRBJ1-4	TGTTCCAGCAGCTTGGGAGGGATTTCAACTAATGAAAAACTGTTTTTT	CSSSLGGISTNEKLFF
-	TRBV2	-	TRBJ1-1	TGTGCCAGCAGCCGACTCCCTGGGACTGAAGCTTTCTTT	CASSRLPGTEAFF
-	TRBV25-1	-	TRBJ1-1	TGTGCCAGCGCGGACAGCTTTATTTTTGAAGCTTTCTTT	CASADSFIFEAFF
-	TRBV6-1	-	TRBJ2-5	TGTGCCAGCAGTGAGGGGAGGCAGCTGGAGACCCAGTACTTC	CASSEGRQLETQYF
once	TRBV28	-	TRBJ1-2	TGTGCCACCCCGGGGGGCCCTTCTAACTATGGCTACACCTTC	CATPGGPSNYGYTF
-	TRBV6-6	-	TRBJ1-2	TGTGCCAGCAGAATTGACAATCGCCCTGGCTACACCTTC	CASRIDNRPGYTF
-	TRBV21-1	-	TRBJ1-3	TGTGCCAGCAGCGCGATCCGGGACAGGGTGGTTTCTGGAAACACCATATATTTT	CASSAIRDRVVSGNTIYF
-	TRBV14	-	TRBJ1-1	TGTGCCAGCAGTCCTGGGGGGGCCCTAAACACTGAAGCTTTCTTT	CASSPGGALNTEAFF
few	TRBV7-9	-	TRBJ2-1	TGTGCCAGCAGCTTCTATGGCTACAATGAGCAGTTCTTC	CASSFYGYNEQFF
-	TRBV29-1	-	TRBJ1-5	TGCAGCGTGTGTCAGGGGACCGATCAGCCCCAGCATTTT	CSVCQGTDQPQHF
-	TRBV10-1	-	TRBJ1-5	TGCGCCAGCAGTGAAGCAGGCCACCAGCCCCAGCATTTT	CASSEAGHQPQHF
-	TRBV28	TRBD1	TRBJ2-5	TGTGCCAGCAGTTCGGGACAGGGACTTCAAGAGACCCAGTACTTC	CASSSGQGLQETQYF
-	TRBV19	-	TRBJ2-1	TGTGCCAGTAGTACCGGACTGGTCTACAATGAGCAGTTCTTC	CASSTGLVYNEQFF
-	TRBV6-5	-	TRBJ1-5	TGTGCCAGCAGCTCCGGGGGGCAGCCCCAGCATTTT	CASSSGGQPQHF